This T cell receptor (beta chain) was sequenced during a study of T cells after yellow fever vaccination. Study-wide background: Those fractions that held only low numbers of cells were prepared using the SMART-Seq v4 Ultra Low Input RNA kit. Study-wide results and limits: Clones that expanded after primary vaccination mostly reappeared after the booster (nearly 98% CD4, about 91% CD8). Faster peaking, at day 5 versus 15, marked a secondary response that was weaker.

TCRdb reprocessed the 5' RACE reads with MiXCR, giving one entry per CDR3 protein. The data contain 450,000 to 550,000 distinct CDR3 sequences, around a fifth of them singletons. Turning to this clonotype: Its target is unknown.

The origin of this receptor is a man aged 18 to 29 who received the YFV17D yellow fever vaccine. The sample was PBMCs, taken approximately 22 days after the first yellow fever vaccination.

The CDR3 region is CSVAGTGIDQPQHF. The CDR3 DNA sequence: TGCAGCGTCGCCGGGACAGGTATCGATCAGCCCCAGCATTTT. This chain links TRBV29-1 with TRBJ1-5; 8 positions match TRBD1. V dropped 6 bases and J dropped 5; count of bases not matched to a gene: 9. The CDR3 runs to 14 residues. The germline V gene has CDR1 SQVTM and CDR2 ANQGSEA.